This T cell receptor (beta chain) was sequenced during a study of control samples from healthy donors and cancer patients. The table came from immunoSEQ multiplex PCR; TCRdb's copy has only in-frame clones and leaves some out. The table includes roughly 170,000 clones, around 93% detected once. This clonotype was sampled from a woman in her fifties or sixties in good health. Material: blood.

This CDR3 reads CASSPYRTGGEKLFF. In DNA, the CDR3 is TGTGCCAGCAGCCCATACCGGACCGGAGGTGAAAAACTGTTTTTT. The chain carries TRBV7-6 and TRBJ1-4; no definite D call. V gave up 5 bases and J gave up 7 bases, with 17 bases separating them. Per the germline V gene, CDR1 is SGHVS and CDR2 is FNYEAQ. The CDR3 length is 15 residues.